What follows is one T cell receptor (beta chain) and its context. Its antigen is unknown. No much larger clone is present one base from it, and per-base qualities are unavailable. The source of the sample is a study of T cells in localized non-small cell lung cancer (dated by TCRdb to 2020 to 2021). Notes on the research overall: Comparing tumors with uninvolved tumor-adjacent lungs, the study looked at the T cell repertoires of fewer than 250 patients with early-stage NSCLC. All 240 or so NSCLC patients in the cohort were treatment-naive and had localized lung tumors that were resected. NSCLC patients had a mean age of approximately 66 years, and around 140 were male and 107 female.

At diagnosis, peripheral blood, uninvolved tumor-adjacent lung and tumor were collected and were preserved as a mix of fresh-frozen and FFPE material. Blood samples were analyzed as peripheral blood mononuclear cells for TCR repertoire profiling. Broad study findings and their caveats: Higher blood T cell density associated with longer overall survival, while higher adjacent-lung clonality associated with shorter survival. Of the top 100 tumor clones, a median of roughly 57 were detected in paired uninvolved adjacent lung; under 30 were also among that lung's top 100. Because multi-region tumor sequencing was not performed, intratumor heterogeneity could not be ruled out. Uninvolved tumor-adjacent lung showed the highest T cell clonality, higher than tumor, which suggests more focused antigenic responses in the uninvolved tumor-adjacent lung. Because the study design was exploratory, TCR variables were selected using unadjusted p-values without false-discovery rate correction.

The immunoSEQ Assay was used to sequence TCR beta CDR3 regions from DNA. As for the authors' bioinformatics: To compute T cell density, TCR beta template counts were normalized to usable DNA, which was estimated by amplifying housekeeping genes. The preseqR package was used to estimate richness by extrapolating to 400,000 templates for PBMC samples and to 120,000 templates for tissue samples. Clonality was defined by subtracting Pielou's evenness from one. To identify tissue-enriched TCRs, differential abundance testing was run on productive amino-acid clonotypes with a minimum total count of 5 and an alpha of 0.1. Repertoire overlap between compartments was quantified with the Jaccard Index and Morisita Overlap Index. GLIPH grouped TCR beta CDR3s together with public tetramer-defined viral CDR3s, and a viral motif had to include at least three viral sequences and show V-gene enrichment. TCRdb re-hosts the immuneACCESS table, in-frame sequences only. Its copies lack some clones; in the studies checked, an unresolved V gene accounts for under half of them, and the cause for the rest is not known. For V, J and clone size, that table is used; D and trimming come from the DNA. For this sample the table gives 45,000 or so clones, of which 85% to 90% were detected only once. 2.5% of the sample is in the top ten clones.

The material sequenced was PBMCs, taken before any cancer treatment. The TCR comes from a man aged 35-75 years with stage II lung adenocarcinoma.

CDR3 reads: CASSQTGMNTEAFF. The DNA sequence follows: TGTGCCAGCAGCCAAACAGGGATGAACACTGAAGCTTTCTTT. This chain joins TRBV7-6 to TRBJ1-1; a tentative D call is TRBD1 (6 bases match). From a lookup of the germline V gene, CDR1 and CDR2 are SGHVS and FNYEAQ. V is shortened by 5 bases, J by 0 bases, and the region joining them spans 10 bases. The CDR3 numbers 14 residues from cysteine through phenylalanine. Of the read, only the CDR3 DNA is kept; its 42 bases are in frame from base 1. Supplemented by the reference TRBV7-6 and TRBJ1-1 proteins around the CDR3, the complete variable domain is GAGVSQSPRYKVTKRGQDVALRCDPISGHVSLYWYRQALGQGPEFLTYFNYEAQQDKSGLPNDRFSAERPEGSISTLTIQRTEQRDSAMYRCASSQTGMNTEAFFGQGTRLTVV.